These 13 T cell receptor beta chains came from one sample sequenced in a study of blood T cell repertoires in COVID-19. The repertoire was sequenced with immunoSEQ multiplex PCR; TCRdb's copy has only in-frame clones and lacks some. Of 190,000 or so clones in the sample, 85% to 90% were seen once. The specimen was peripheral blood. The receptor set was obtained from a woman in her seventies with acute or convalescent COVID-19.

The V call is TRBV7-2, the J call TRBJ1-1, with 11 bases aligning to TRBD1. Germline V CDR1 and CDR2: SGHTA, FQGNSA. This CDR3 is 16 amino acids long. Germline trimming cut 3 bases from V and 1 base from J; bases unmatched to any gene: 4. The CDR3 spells CASSFWTGGKNTEAFF. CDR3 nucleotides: TGTGCCAGCAGCTTCTGGACAGGGGGCAAGAACACTGAAGCTTTCTTT.

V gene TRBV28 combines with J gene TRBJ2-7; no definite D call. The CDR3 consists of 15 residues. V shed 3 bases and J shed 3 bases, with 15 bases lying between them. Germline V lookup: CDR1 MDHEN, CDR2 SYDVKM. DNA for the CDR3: TGTGCCAGCAGTTTGGAGAGAGTTCCACACTACGAGCAGTACTTC. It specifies CASSLERVPHYEQYF.

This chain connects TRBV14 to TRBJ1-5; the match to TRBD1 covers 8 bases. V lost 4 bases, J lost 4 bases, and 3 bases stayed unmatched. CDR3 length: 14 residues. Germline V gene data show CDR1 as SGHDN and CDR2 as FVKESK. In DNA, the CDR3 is TGTGCCAGCAGCCTAACAGGGGGTAATCAGCCCCAGCATTTT. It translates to CASSLTGGNQPQHF.

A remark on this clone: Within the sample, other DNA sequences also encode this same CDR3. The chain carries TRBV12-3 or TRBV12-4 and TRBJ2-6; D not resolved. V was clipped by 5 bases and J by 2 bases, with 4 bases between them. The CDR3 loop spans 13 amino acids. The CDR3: CASSLAGANVLTF. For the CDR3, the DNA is TGTGCCAGCAGTCTCGCTGGGGCCAACGTCCTGACTTTC.

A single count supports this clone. This CDR3 is CASRPGLAGGPGDTQYF. For the CDR3, the DNA is TGTGCCAGCAGACCAGGACTAGCGGGGGGGCCAGGGGATACGCAGTATTTT. The J gene is TRBJ2-3, the V gene TRBV3-1 (or the pseudogene TRBV3-2), with 15 positions matching TRBD2. Germline V CDR1 and CDR2: LGHDT, YNNKEL (reference sequence). This CDR3 comprises 17 residues. The ends lost 6 bases at V and 6 bases at J; junction bases unmatched: 10.

Written as DNA, the CDR3 is TGTGCCAGCAGCCAAGTCGCAGGGTACGGCGGCTACACCTTC. Encoded protein: CASSQVAGYGGYTF. V is TRBV3-1 (or the pseudogene TRBV3-2) and J is TRBJ1-2; D perhaps matches TRBD1 (5 bases). The CDR3 is 14 amino acids. CDR1 is LGHDT and CDR2 is YNNKEL in the germline V gene (reference sequence). The V gene lost 1 base and the J gene lost 8 bases, with 14 bases spanning the gap.

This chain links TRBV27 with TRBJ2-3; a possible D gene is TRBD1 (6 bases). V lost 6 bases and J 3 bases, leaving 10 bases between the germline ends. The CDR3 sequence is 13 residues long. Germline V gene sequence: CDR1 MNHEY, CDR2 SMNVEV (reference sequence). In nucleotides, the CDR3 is TGTGCCAGCAGATCCACAGGGACAGATACGCAGTATTTT. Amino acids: CASRSTGTDTQYF.

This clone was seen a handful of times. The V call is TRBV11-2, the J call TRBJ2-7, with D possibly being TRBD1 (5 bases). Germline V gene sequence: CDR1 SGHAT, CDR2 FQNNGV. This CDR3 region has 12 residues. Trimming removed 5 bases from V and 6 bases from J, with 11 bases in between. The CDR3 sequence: CASSKRQTEQYF. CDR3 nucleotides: TGTGCCAGCAGCAAAAGACAGACCGAGCAGTACTTC.

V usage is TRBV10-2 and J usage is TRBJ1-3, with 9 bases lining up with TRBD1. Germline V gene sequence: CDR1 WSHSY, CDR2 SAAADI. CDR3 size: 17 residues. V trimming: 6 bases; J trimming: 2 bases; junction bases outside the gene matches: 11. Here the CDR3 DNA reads TGCGCCAGCAGAACGGGACAGGGCTTGGCAACTGGAAACACCATATATTTT. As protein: CASRTGQGLATGNTIYF.

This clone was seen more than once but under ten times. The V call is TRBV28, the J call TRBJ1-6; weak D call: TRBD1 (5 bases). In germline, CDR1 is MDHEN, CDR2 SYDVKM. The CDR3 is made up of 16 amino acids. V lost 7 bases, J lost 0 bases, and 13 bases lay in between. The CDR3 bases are TGTGCCAGCAATCTCAAAGGGGCCTCCTATAATTCACCCCTCCACTTT. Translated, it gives CASNLKGASYNSPLHF.

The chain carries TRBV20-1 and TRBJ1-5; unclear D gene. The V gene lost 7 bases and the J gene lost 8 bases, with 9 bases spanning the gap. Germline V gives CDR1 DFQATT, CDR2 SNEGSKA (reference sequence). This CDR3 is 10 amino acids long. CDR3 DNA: TGCAGTGTGAGCCCGGAGCCCCAGCATTTT. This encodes CSVSPEPQHF.

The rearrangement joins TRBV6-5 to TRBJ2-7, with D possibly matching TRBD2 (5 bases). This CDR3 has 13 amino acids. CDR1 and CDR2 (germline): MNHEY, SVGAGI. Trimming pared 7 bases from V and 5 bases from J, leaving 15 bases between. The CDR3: CASTRPGFDEQYF. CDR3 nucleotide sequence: TGTGCCAGCACTAGGCCGGGGTTCGACGAGCAGTACTTC.

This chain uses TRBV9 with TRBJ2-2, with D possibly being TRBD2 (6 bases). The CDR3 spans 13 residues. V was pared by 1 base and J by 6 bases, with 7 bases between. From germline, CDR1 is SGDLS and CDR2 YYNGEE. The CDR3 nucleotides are TGTGCCAGCAGCGTACCGGGGGCCGGGGAGCTGTTTTTT. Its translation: CASSVPGAGELFF.